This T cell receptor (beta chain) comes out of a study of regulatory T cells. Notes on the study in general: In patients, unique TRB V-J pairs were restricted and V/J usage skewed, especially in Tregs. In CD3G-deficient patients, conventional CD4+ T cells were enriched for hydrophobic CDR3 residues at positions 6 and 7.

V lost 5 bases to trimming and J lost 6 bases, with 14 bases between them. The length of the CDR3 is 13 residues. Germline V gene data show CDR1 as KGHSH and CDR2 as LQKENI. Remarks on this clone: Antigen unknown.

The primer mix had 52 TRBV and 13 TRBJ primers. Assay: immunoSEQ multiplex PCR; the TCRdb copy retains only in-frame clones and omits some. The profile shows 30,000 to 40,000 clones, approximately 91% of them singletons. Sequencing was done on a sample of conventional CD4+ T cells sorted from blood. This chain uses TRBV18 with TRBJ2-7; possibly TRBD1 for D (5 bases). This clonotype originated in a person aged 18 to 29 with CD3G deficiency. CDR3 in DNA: TGTGCCAGCTCAGCAAATAGCCAGGGCGAGCAGTACTTC. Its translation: CASSANSQGEQYF.